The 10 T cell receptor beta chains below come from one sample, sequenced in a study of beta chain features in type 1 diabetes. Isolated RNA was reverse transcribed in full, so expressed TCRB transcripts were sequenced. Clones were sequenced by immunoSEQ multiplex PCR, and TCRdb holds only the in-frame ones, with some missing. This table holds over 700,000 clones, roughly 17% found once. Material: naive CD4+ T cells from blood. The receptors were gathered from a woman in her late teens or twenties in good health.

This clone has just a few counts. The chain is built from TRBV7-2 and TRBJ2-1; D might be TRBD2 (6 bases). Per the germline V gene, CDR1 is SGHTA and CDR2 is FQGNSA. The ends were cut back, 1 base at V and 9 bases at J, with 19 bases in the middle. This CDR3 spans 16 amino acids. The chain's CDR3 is CASSLVGPGRRSEQFF. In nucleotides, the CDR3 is TGTGCCAGCAGCTTAGTAGGGCCAGGGAGGAGAAGTGAGCAGTTCTTC.

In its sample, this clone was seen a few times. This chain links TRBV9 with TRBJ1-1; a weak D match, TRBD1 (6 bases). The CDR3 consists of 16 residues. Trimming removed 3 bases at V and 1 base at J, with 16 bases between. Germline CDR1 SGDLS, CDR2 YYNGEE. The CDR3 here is CASSAKGGRENTEAFF. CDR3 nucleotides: TGTGCCAGCAGCGCCAAAGGGGGGAGAGAGAACACTGAAGCTTTCTTT.

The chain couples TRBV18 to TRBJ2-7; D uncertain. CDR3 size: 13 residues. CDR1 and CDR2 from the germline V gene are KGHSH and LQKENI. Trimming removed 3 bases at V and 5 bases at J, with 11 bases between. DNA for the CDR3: TGTGCCAGCTCACCGTCTCTAGACAACGAGCAGTACTTC. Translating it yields CASSPSLDNEQYF.

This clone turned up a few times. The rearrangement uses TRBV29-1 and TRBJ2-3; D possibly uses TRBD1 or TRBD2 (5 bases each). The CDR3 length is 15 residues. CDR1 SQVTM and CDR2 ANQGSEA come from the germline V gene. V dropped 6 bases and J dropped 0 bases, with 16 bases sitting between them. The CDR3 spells CSVTQGVRSTDTQYF. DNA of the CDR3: TGCAGCGTGACCCAGGGAGTGCGTAGCACAGATACGCAGTATTTT.

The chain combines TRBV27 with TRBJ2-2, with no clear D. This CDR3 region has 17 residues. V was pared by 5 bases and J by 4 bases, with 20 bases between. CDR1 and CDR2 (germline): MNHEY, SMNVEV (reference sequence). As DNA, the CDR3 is TGTGCCAGCAGTAAACTTATCGGCGCAGATAGCACCGGGGAGCTGTTTTTT. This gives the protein CASSKLIGADSTGELFF.

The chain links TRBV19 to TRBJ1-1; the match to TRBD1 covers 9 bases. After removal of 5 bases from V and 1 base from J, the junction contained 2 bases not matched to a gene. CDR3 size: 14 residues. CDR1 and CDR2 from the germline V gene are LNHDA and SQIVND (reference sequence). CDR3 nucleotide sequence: TGTGCCAGTAGTCCGGACAGGGGGAACACTGAAGCTTTCTTT. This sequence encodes CASSPDRGNTEAFF. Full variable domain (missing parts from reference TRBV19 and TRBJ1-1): DGGITQSPKYLFRKEGQNVTLSCEQNLNHDAMYWYRQDPGQGLRLIYYSQIVNDFQKGDIAEGYSVSREKKESFPLTVTSAQKNPTAFYLCASSPDRGNTEAFFGQGTRLTVV.

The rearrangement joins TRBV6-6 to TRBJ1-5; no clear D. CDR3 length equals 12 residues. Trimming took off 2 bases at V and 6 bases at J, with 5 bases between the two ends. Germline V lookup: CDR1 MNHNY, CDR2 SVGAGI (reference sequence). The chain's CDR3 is CASSYDSQPQHF. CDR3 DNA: TGTGCCAGCAGTTACGATAGTCAGCCCCAGCATTTT.

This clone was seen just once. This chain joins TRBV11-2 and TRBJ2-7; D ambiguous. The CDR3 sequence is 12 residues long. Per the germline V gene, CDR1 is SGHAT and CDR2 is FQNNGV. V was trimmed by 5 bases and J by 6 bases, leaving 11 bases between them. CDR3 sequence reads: CASSLTWGEQYF. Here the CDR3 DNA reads TGTGCCAGCAGCCTTACGTGGGGCGAGCAGTACTTC.

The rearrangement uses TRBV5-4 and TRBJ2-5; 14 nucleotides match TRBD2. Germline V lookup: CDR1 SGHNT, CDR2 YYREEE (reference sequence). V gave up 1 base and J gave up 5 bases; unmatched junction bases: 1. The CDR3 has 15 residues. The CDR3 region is CASSLRLAGGETQYF. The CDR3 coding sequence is TGTGCCAGCAGCTTGCGACTAGCGGGAGGGGAGACCCAGTACTTC.

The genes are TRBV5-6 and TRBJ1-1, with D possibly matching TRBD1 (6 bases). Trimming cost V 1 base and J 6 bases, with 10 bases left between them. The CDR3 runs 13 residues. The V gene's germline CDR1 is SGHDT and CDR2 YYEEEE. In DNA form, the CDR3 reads TGTGCCAGCAGCTTGAAGGGGGAAGCTGAAGCTTTCTTT. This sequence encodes CASSLKGEAEAFF. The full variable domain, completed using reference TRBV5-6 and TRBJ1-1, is DAGVTQSPTHLIKTRGQQVTLRCSPKSGHDTVSWYQQALGQGPQFIFQYYEEEERQRGNFPDRFSGHQFPNYSSELNVNALLLGDSALYLCASSLKGEAEAFFGQGTRLTVV.